A selection of T cell receptor beta chains follows, all from one sample in a study of T cells in Graves' hyperthyroidism and ophthalmopathy. One entry per CDR3 protein, called by TCRdb with MiXCR from the multiplex PCR reads. The sample includes around 690,000 distinct CDR3 sequences, 20% of them seen just once. Sequences were obtained from blood. These receptors were collected from a man under 40 with Graves' ophthalmopathy. The CDR3 runs from the conserved cysteine through the conserved F or W. Size is stated for part of the rows, as once, few or many counts, or as a class when the clone is expanded.

>TRBV11-2|TRBJ2-2|many
CASKKDTGELFF
>TRBV14|TRBJ2-1|.
CASSQISDNEQFF
>TRBV7-3|TRBJ2-1|.
CASSLKGLGDEQFF
>TRBV12-3/TRBV12-4|TRBJ1-1|.
CASRRGGQRNTEAFF
>TRBV4-1|TRBJ2-5|few
CASSQIMRQSQGETQYF
>TRBV7-9|TRBJ2-3|.
CASSRSGGPSTDTQYF
>TRBV2|TRBJ2-3|many
CASSGLEVFTDTQYF
>TRBV28|TRBJ1-5|.
CASSLDRGRRQPQHF
>TRBV28|TRBJ2-1|many
CASSYPTSGTGNTTAFNEQFF
>TRBV4-1|TRBJ2-1|few
CASSQESSAANEQFF
>TRBV27|TRBJ1-6|.
CASWDGYSSPLHF
>TRBV2|TRBJ2-7|once
CASSEALQGGEQYF
>TRBV18|TRBJ2-5|.
CASSPFETSGQTQYF
>TRBV20-1|TRBJ2-7|.
CSAIETGQGPMEQYF
>TRBV28|TRBJ2-7|few
CASSPRGQGAREQYF
>TRBV24-1|TRBJ2-7|.
CATSDPGLAGADEQYF
>TRBV11-1|TRBJ2-5|many
CASSLETVSQETQYF
>TRBV28|TRBJ2-1|.
CASSSLAAPYNEQFF
>TRBV27|TRBJ2-5|many
CASSFSGRETQYF
>TRBV6-2/TRBV6-3|TRBJ2-1|.
CASIADYYNEQFF
>TRBV30|TRBJ1-1|many
CAFTRGGFGADTEAFF
>TRBV28|TRBJ2-2|few
CACEAGATGELFF